This TCR beta chain was identified in a study of OX40 agonist ivuxolimab in advanced cancers. With respect to the entire study: Ivuxolimab, which targeted the costimulatory receptor OX40 (CD134), was an agonistic, fully human IgG2 monoclonal antibody. The point of sequencing TCRbeta in the periphery was to test whether ivuxolimab changed TCR sequence diversity and drove clonal T-cell expansion. Partial responses were achieved by three dose-escalation patients, of whom one had hepatocellular carcinoma and two had cutaneous melanoma. The paper reports the monotherapy dose-escalation portion (N of about 54 patients) of the phase I ivuxolimab trial. Patients were allowed to have had prior anti-PD-1, anti-PD-L1 or anti-CTLA-4 therapy, and 30% to 40% of the dose-escalation patients had been treated with checkpoint inhibitors. Intravenous ivuxolimab was administered to patients every 2 weeks at six dose levels: 0.01, 0.1, 0.3, 1.5, 3 and 10 mg/kg. A male proportion of nearly 85% and a mean age of about 60 years, ranging from 23 to 79, were recorded for the dose-escalation cohort. Of the approximately 50 dose-escalation patients, hepatocellular carcinoma was present in 19, melanoma in approximately 15, renal cell carcinoma in 9 and head and neck cancer in 9. Here is what the overall study found, with its caveats: Clonal expansion of both CD4+ and CD8+ blood T cells was observed from baseline to week 6 at doses 0.1 to 3.0 mg/kg. In the 0.1-3.0 mg/kg groups, partial responders had among the lowest normalized peripheral clonal expansion, particularly in CD8+ T cells. After ivuxolimab, more expanded clones were found on average in CD8+ T cells than in CD4+ T cells. The antigen specificity of the clonally expanded peripheral T cells was not determined. Low levels of normalized T-cell clonal expansion were also shown by some nonresponding patients.

In regard to this clone: No cognate antigen has been identified for it. No much larger clonotype is one base removed from it; base qualities were not supplied.

Genomic DNA was isolated from the sorted cells so that the TCRbeta CDR3 region could be sequenced. The immunoSEQ Assay was used for sequencing of TCRbeta CDR3 regions. TCRdb's version of the immuneACCESS table is confined to in-frame rearrangements and falls short of the full clone set. An unresolved V gene accounts for under half of the shortfall where checked; the remainder is of unknown origin. This sample holds approximately 38,000 clones; 87% were observed only once. The ten largest clones capture less than 40% of the sample. Patients with autoimmune disease history or receiving systemic immunosuppression were excluded from the trial. Peripheral blood for TCR sequencing was collected from all dose cohorts at baseline, on cycle 4 day 1, and on cycle 7 day 1. Samples were obtained from an open-label, multicenter, first-in-human phase I dose-escalation trial of ivuxolimab. Adults with locally advanced or metastatic melanoma, renal cell carcinoma, hepatocellular carcinoma or head and neck squamous cell carcinoma were enrolled in the trial. Before TCR sequencing, CD4+ T cells and CD8+ T cells were sorted from peripheral blood as separate populations.

From the cysteine through the phenylalanine, the CDR3 covers 12 amino acids. Only CDR3 DNA remains: 36 bases, in frame from the first base. From a lookup of the germline V gene, CDR1 and CDR2 are SQVTM and ANQGSEA. V is clipped by 6 bases and J by 6 bases, and the sequence between their germline boundaries is 14 bases long. This sequence originates from an adult with an advanced solid tumor such as melanoma, head and neck, liver or kidney cancer. The input for sequencing was CD4+ or CD8+ T cells sorted from blood, taken in a trial of the OX40 agonist ivuxolimab. The V and J segments used are TRBV29-1 and TRBJ1-2; TRBD1 is possibly the D segment (6 matching bases). The CDR3 protein is CSVRKGDDGYTF. The nucleotide sequence is given as TGCAGCGTGCGAAAGGGGGACGATGGCTACACCTTC.